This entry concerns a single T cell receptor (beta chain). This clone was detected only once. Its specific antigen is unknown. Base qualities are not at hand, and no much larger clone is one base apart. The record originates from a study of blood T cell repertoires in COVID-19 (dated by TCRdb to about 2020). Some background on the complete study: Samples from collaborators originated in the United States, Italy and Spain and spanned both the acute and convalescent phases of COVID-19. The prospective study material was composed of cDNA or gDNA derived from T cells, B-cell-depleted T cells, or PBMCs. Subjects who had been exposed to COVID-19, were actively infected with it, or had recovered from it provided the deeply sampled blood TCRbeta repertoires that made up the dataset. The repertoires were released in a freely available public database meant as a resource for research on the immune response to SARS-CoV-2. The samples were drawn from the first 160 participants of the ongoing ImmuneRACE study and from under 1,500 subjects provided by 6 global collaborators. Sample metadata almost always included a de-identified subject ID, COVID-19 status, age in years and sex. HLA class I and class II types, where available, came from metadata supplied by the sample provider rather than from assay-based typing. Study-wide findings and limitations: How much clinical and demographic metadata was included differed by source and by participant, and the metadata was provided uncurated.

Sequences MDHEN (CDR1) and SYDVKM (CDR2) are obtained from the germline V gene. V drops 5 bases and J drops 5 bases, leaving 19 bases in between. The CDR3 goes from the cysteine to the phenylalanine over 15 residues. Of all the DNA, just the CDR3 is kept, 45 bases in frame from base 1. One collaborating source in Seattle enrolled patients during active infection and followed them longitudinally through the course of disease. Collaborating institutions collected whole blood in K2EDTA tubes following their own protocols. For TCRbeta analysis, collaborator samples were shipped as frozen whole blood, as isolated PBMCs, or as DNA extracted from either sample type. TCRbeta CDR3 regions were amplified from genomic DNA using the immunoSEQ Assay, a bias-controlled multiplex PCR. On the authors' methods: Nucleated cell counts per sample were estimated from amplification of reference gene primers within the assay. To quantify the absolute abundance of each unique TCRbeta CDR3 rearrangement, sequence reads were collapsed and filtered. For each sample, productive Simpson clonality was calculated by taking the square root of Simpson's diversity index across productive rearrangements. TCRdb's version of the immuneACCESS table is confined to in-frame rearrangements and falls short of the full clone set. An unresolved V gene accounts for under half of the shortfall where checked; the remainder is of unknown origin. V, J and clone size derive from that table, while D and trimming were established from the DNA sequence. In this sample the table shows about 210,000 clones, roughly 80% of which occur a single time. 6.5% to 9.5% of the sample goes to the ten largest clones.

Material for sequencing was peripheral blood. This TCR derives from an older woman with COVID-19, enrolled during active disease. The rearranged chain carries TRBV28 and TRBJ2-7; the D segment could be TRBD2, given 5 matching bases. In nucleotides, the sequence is TGTGCCAGCAGTCGCCATCCCCTAGCTCTCAACGAGCAGTACTTC. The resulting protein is CASSRHPLALNEQYF. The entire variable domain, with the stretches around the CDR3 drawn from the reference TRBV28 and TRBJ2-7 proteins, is DVKVTQSSRYLVKRTGEKVFLECVQDMDHENMFWYRQDPGLGLRLIYFSYDVKMKEKGDIPEGYSVSREKKERFSLILESASTNQTSMYLCASSRHPLALNEQYFGPGTRLTVT.